This TCR beta chain emerged from a study of early T cells in non-severe SARS-CoV-2 infection (dated by TCRdb to 2020 to 2022). For context, the study as a whole: Bulk RNA from unsorted whole blood was used for TCR sequencing, so alpha and beta chains could not be paired.

Library preparation was by 5' RACE. TCRdb shows the sequencer as NextSeq 500. To correct for sequencing error and PCR bias, the TCR library protocol tagged individual cDNA molecules with unique molecular identifiers. TCR alpha and beta chains were both sequenced, and the abundances of alpha and beta sequences in each sample were closely correlated with each other. As for the original processing: Decombinator V4 was used to perform V gene, J gene and CDR3 annotation of TCR sequences. Expanded TCRs were defined as changing significantly between any two time points under a Poisson model with p below 0.0001. TCR abundances were normalised to the total number of TCRs sequenced in each sample and reported as counts per million. VDJdb, accessed on 1 November 2021, was searched for TCRs annotated for CMV, EBV and SARS-CoV-2, and TCRs annotated for more than one antigen were excluded. The raw public data were reprocessed by TCRdb itself: fastp quality trimming at Q25, MiXCR clonotype calling, in-frame beta chains only. Each entry merges the rows of one CDR3 protein and shows their most common DNA and genes. TCRdb, not the authors, supplied the V and J calls. A total of over 80,000 distinct CDR3 sequences appear in this sample, approximately 12% of them only once. The top ten constitute about 4.6% of the sample.

The paper as a whole reports these results and caveats: VDJdb matching was skewed toward anti-spike CD8 responses and likely underestimated virus-specific expansions by missing private and CD4 specificities.

The study was a case-control design nested within a healthcare worker cohort in London, UK, with weekly nasopharyngeal swab PCR tests and blood sampling. Healthcare workers were recruited during the week of the UK lockdown, between 23 and 31 March 2020, and followed weekly for up to about 15 weeks. As to this clonotype: The antigen it recognizes is unknown. Nothing much larger sits one base from this clone, and base qualities are not available.

The sequence came from an adult who was a healthcare worker with PCR-confirmed SARS-CoV-2 infection or an uninfected control (not recorded which). This specimen was whole blood, taken at baseline.

The CDR3 corresponds to CASSNPTGGPIDTQYF. In nucleotide form, the sequence is TGTGCCAGCAGTAACCCCACGGGGGGGCCGATAGATACGCAGTATTTT. Rearrangement joined TRBV6-5 to TRBJ2-3, with TRBD2 matching 8 junction bases. Reading from cysteine to phenylalanine, the CDR3 counts 16 amino acids. The only DNA kept is the CDR3, 48 bases in frame from the first base. Taken from the germline V gene, the CDR1 and CDR2 loops are MNHEY and SVGAGI. V is cut back by 5 bases and J by 5 bases, with 12 bases in the junction unmatched.